This paragraph covers one T cell receptor beta chain sequence. This clone's antigen is unknown. Nothing much larger sits one base from this clone, and base qualities are not available. TCRbeta CDR3 regions were amplified from genomic DNA by means of the immunoSEQ Assay, a bias-controlled multiplex PCR. In the authors' own workflow: The number of nucleated cells in each sample was estimated by amplification of reference gene primers within the assay. Sequence reads were collapsed and filtered to measure the absolute abundance of every unique TCRbeta CDR3 rearrangement. For each sample, productive Simpson clonality was calculated as the square root of Simpson's diversity index over productive rearrangements. TCRdb took over this immuneACCESS table, retaining in-frame rearrangements with V and J assigned. Such tables are incomplete; in checked studies, under half of the missing clones stem from an unresolved V gene, and the remainder is unexplained. That table supplies the V and J calls and clone size; D and trimming were determined from the DNA. This sample has hundreds of thousands of clones in its table, and 85% to 90% of those were observed once. The ten largest clones represent 1.5% to 2% of the sample.

The CDR3, from cysteine to phenylalanine, totals 14 residues. The DNA shown is the 42-base CDR3, in frame from base 1. The V end loses 2 bases and the J end loses 12 bases, and a stretch of 16 bases separates them. CDR1 and CDR2, per the germline V gene, are SGHTA and FQGNSA. The entry originates in a study of blood T cell repertoires in COVID-19 (dated by TCRdb to 2020 to 2022). Describing the broader study: Samples from collaborators originated in the United States, Italy and Spain and spanned both the acute and convalescent phases of COVID-19. The material from the prospective study consisted of cDNA or gDNA derived from T cells, B-cell-depleted T cells, or PBMCs. The dataset comprised deeply sampled blood TCRbeta repertoires from subjects exposed to, actively infected with, or recovered from COVID-19. A freely available public database, intended as a resource for researchers studying the immune response to SARS-CoV-2, is where the repertoires were released. Samples came from the ongoing ImmuneRACE study (first 160 participants) plus 1,254 subjects from 6 global collaborators. Sample metadata almost always included a de-identified subject ID, COVID-19 status, age in years and sex. Where available, HLA class I and class II types were obtained from metadata supplied by the sample provider rather than from assay-based typing. The paper as a whole reports these results and caveats: How much clinical and demographic metadata was included differed by source and by participant, and the metadata was provided uncurated.

Participants in the prospective study were aged 18 to 89 years, lived in over 20 United States geographic areas, and enrolled through a virtual design. Cohort assignment in the prospective study relied on participant-reported clinical history from a screening survey and a study questionnaire. Recovered participants in ImmuneRACE Cohort 3 were defined as having two consecutive negative NP/OP PCR tests, clearance from a healthcare professional, or resolution of symptoms. Each participant in the prospective study had whole blood, serum and a nasopharyngeal or oropharyngeal swab collected by mobile phlebotomists. Over a roughly 2-month period, participants in the prospective study had the option of providing additional blood draws and questionnaires. Prospective study blood samples were shipped either frozen or at room temperature before DNA extraction.

The specimen sequenced was PBMCs or T cells enriched from blood (not recorded which). The TCR comes from a woman aged 45-60 years who had recovered from COVID-19. Recombination connected TRBV7-2 to TRBJ2-2; no D gene is confidently identified. This receptor carries the CDR3 CASSLRVDSRKLFF. The DNA sequence is given as TGTGCCAGCAGCTTACGTGTCGACTCGAGGAAGCTGTTTTTT. This CDR3, with the reference TRBV7-2 and TRBJ2-2 proteins standing in past its ends, gives the full variable domain GAGVSQSPSNKVTEKGKDVELRCDPISGHTALYWYRQSLGQGLEFLIYFQGNSAPDKSGLPSDRFSAERTGGSVSTLTIQRTQQEDSAVYLCASSLRVDSRKLFFGEGSRLTVL.